The rows below give T cell receptor beta chains drawn from one sample of a study of blood T cell repertoires in COVID-19. The data were produced by immunoSEQ multiplex PCR, yet TCRdb's version contains in-frame clones alone and is incomplete. The sample shows fewer than 200,000 clones, 65% to 85% of them seen only once. The specimen sequenced was PBMCs or T cells enriched from blood (not recorded which). These receptors were obtained from a woman aged 25 to 45 who had been exposed to COVID-19. CDR3s leave out the opening cysteine and the closing phenylalanine or tryptophan. Fields, in order: V gene, D gene, J gene, CDR3 protein. The D gene is left open where the match is weak.

v_call: TRBV9; d_call: -; j_call: TRBJ1-1; cdr3_aa: ASSVEGGTAEAF
v_call: TRBV1; d_call: -; j_call: TRBJ2-3; cdr3_aa: TSSQRTSGGTDTQY
v_call: TRBV9; d_call: TRBD2; j_call: TRBJ2-7; cdr3_aa: ASSVVAAGGEQY
v_call: TRBV29-1; d_call: -; j_call: TRBJ2-3; cdr3_aa: SVAGGPSTDTQY
v_call: TRBV20-1; d_call: -; j_call: TRBJ2-3; cdr3_aa: SASRQDSTDTQY
v_call: TRBV19; d_call: -; j_call: TRBJ1-2; cdr3_aa: ASTLGETYYGYT
v_call: TRBV7-9; d_call: -; j_call: TRBJ1-2; cdr3_aa: ASEGVNYGYT
v_call: TRBV7-2; d_call: TRBD2; j_call: TRBJ2-3; cdr3_aa: ASSGRGGSTDTQY
v_call: TRBV7-8; d_call: TRBD1; j_call: TRBJ1-6; cdr3_aa: ASSLAKGQGHSPLH
v_call: TRBV19; d_call: TRBD2; j_call: TRBJ2-2; cdr3_aa: ASSIRTSGAQDGELF
v_call: TRBV27; d_call: TRBD1; j_call: TRBJ2-7; cdr3_aa: ASSLQGTPYEQY
v_call: TRBV30; d_call: TRBD1; j_call: TRBJ1-3; cdr3_aa: ASQPGTAGNTIY
v_call: TRBV19; d_call: -; j_call: TRBJ1-1; cdr3_aa: ASSIVAPGVTEAF
v_call: TRBV7-2; d_call: -; j_call: TRBJ2-1; cdr3_aa: ASSLVSLATSYNEQF
v_call: TRBV9; d_call: -; j_call: TRBJ2-5; cdr3_aa: ASSGSLTISVETQY
v_call: TRBV7-9; d_call: TRBD1; j_call: TRBJ2-7; cdr3_aa: ASSSGQVNEQY
v_call: TRBV7-2; d_call: -; j_call: TRBJ1-3; cdr3_aa: ASSLVTHLSGNTIY
v_call: TRBV11-3; d_call: -; j_call: TRBJ2-7; cdr3_aa: ASSPGGEPSGEQY
v_call: TRBV5-6; d_call: -; j_call: TRBJ1-6; cdr3_aa: ASTDRGIRNNSPLH
v_call: TRBV6-5; d_call: -; j_call: TRBJ1-2; cdr3_aa: ASSYSGAQGYT
v_call: TRBV29-1; d_call: TRBD1; j_call: TRBJ1-4; cdr3_aa: SVTQQGLRAEKLF
v_call: TRBV7-2; d_call: -; j_call: TRBJ2-7; cdr3_aa: ASVFRGSYEQY
v_call: TRBV7-6; d_call: TRBD1; j_call: TRBJ1-4; cdr3_aa: ASSKDREREKLF
v_call: TRBV11-1; d_call: TRBD2; j_call: TRBJ2-2; cdr3_aa: ASTKRGGYNTGELF
v_call: TRBV11-2; d_call: TRBD1; j_call: TRBJ1-2; cdr3_aa: ASSLDRGNGYT
v_call: TRBV4-3; d_call: TRBD2; j_call: TRBJ2-7; cdr3_aa: ASSQDRAGAYEQY
v_call: TRBV5-1; d_call: -; j_call: TRBJ1-4; cdr3_aa: ASSLGGGATNEKLF
v_call: TRBV9; d_call: -; j_call: TRBJ1-2; cdr3_aa: ASSVGQSNYGYT
v_call: TRBV19; d_call: TRBD1; j_call: TRBJ1-5; cdr3_aa: ASRTDRGRNQPQH
v_call: TRBV7-2; d_call: TRBD2; j_call: TRBJ2-3; cdr3_aa: ASSISGDRTDTQY
v_call: TRBV29-1; d_call: TRBD1; j_call: TRBJ1-2; cdr3_aa: SADQGTGQGYT
v_call: TRBV4-1; d_call: -; j_call: TRBJ2-4; cdr3_aa: ASSQGTASQAKNIQY
v_call: TRBV10-2; d_call: TRBD2; j_call: TRBJ2-1; cdr3_aa: ASGLAGGREQF
v_call: TRBV2; d_call: TRBD1; j_call: TRBJ1-1; cdr3_aa: ASSEWGQVNTEAF
v_call: TRBV9; d_call: -; j_call: TRBJ1-1; cdr3_aa: ASSLAGSNTEAF
v_call: TRBV6-5; d_call: TRBD1; j_call: TRBJ1-1; cdr3_aa: ASSRQGEAF
v_call: TRBV9; d_call: -; j_call: TRBJ2-1; cdr3_aa: ASSVELLYNEQF
v_call: TRBV5-1; d_call: TRBD1; j_call: TRBJ2-7; cdr3_aa: ASSLGQGGFYEQY
v_call: TRBV4-1; d_call: -; j_call: TRBJ2-1; cdr3_aa: ASSHPSSYNEQF
v_call: TRBV3-1/TRBV3-2; d_call: -; j_call: TRBJ2-5; cdr3_aa: ASSQAHGLWETQY
v_call: TRBV7-3; d_call: -; j_call: TRBJ1-1; cdr3_aa: ASSLTDKNTEAF
v_call: TRBV4-3; d_call: TRBD2; j_call: TRBJ2-3; cdr3_aa: ASSQDHAGGLTDTQY
v_call: TRBV27; d_call: -; j_call: TRBJ1-1; cdr3_aa: ASSPTGGTEAF
v_call: TRBV10-3; d_call: -; j_call: TRBJ1-4; cdr3_aa: AISERQGRGEKLF
v_call: TRBV30; d_call: TRBD2; j_call: TRBJ2-3; cdr3_aa: AWSVFGASGSTDTQY
v_call: TRBV5-1; d_call: TRBD2; j_call: TRBJ2-7; cdr3_aa: ASSGAGTSGGNYEQY
v_call: TRBV7-9; d_call: -; j_call: TRBJ2-3; cdr3_aa: ASSEPGPGLNTQY
v_call: TRBV2; d_call: TRBD1; j_call: TRBJ1-1; cdr3_aa: AAGGSLRDTEAF
v_call: TRBV19; d_call: -; j_call: TRBJ2-7; cdr3_aa: ASSIGGGPGRFHEQY
v_call: TRBV7-2; d_call: -; j_call: TRBJ1-3; cdr3_aa: ASSERFSGNTIY
v_call: TRBV10-3; d_call: -; j_call: TRBJ2-1; cdr3_aa: AISEGTGKVNEQF
v_call: TRBV19; d_call: -; j_call: TRBJ2-2; cdr3_aa: ASSKRGAFGTGELF